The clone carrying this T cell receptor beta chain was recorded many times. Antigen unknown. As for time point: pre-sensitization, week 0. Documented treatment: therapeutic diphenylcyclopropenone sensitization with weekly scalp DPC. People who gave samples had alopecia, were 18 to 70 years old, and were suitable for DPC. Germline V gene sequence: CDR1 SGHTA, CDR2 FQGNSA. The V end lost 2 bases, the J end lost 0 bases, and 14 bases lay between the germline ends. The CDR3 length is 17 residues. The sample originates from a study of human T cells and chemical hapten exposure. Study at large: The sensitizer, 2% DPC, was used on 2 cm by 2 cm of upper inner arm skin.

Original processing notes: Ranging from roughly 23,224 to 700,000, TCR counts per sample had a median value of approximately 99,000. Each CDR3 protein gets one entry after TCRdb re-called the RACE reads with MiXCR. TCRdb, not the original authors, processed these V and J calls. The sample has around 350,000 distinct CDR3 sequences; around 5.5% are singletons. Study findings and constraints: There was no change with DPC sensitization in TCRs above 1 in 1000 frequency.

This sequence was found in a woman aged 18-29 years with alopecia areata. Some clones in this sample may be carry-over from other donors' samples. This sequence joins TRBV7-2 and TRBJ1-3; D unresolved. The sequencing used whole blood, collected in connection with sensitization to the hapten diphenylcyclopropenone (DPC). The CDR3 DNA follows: TGTGCCAGCAGCTTACCCTACAAACATGCCTCTGGAAACACCATATATTTT. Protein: CASSLPYKHASGNTIYF.